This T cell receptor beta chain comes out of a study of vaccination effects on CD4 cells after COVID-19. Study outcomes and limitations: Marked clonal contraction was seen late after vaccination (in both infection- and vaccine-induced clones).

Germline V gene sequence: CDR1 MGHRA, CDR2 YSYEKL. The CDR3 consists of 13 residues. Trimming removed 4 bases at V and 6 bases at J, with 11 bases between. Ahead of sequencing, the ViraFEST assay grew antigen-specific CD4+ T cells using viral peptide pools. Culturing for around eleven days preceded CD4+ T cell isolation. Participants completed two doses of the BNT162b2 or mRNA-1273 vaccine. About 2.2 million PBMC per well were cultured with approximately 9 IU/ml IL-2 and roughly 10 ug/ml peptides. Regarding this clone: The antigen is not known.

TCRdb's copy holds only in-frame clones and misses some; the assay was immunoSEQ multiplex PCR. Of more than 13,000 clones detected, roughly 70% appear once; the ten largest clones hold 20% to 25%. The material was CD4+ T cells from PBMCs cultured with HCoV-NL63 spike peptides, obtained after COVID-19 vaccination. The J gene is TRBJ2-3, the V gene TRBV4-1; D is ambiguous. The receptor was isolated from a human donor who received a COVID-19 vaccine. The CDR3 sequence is CASSPALYDTQYF. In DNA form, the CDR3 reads TGCGCCAGCAGCCCAGCGTTGTACGATACGCAGTATTTT.